Below, 21 T cell receptor beta chains from the same sample are listed, as sequenced in a study of cytotoxic CD8 clonotypes in ibrutinib-treated CLL. TCRdb's copy holds only in-frame clones and misses some; the assay was immunoSEQ multiplex PCR. The sample lists around 250,000 clones, under 75% occurring once. The sample here was PBMCs, taken after 24 months of ibrutinib treatment. The source is a human donor with chronic lymphocytic leukemia.

The count of this clone is one. The V call is TRBV7-9, the J call TRBJ1-2; a weak D match, TRBD1 (5 bases). From germline, CDR1 is SEHNR and CDR2 FQNEAQ (reference sequence). The germline V and J ends were trimmed by 2 bases and 4 bases, with 14 bases remaining between them. The CDR3 runs 15 residues. In nucleotides, the CDR3 is TGTGCCAGCAGCTTATTGGAGGGGATCCGCTATGGCTACACCTTC. Its protein is CASSLLEGIRYGYTF.

This clone was seen a single time. The rearrangement joins TRBV27 to TRBJ1-1; D is uncertain. V was shortened by 4 bases and J by 1 base, with 7 bases between the two germline ends. In germline, CDR1 is MNHEY, CDR2 SMNVEV (reference sequence). CDR3 length: 13 amino acids. In DNA form, the CDR3 reads TGTGCCAGCAGTTCGCGCAGGAACACTGAAGCTTTCTTT. Translating gives CASSSRRNTEAFF.

The chain employs TRBV7-8 and TRBJ2-1, with 9 positions matching TRBD2. The CDR3 extends over 16 amino acids. J gave up 7 bases and V 2 bases, and 9 bases lay outside the gene matches. Germline values: CDR1 SGHVS, CDR2 FQNEAQ. In DNA, the CDR3 is TGTGCCAGCAGCTTATCGGCGGGAGGGCCCAGGAATGAGCAGTTCTTC. Protein sequence: CASSLSAGGPRNEQFF.

This chain links TRBV10-2 with TRBJ2-7; 10 bases align to TRBD2. The junction had 4 bases not matched to a gene; V was cut back by 5 bases and J by 0 bases. CDR1 is WSHSY and CDR2 is SAAADI in the germline V gene. This CDR3 is built from 15 residues. CDR3 loop: CASSPGTSASYEQYF. Here the CDR3 DNA reads TGCGCCAGCAGTCCCGGGACTAGCGCCTCCTACGAGCAGTACTTC.

The V call is TRBV19, the J call TRBJ1-2; D may be TRBD1 (5 bases). Deletions cut 1 base from V and 4 bases from J, with 13 bases between. Germline CDR1 and CDR2: LNHDA and SQIVND (reference sequence). The CDR3 covers 15 residues. The CDR3, as DNA: TGTGCCAGTAGTATAGTCTCGGGCAGGGTCTATGGCTACACCTTC. Its protein product is CASSIVSGRVYGYTF. The full variable domain, completed using reference TRBV19 and TRBJ1-2, is DGGITQSPKYLFRKEGQNVTLSCEQNLNHDAMYWYRQDPGQGLRLIYYSQIVNDFQKGDIAEGYSVSREKKESFPLTVTSAQKNPTAFYLCASSIVSGRVYGYTFGSGTRLTVV.

The chain uses TRBV6-1 and TRBJ2-7; D unresolved. The CDR3 covers 14 residues. Trimming shortened V by 6 bases and J by 1 base, and 13 bases separated the two germline ends. Germline-derived CDR1 and CDR2 are MNHNS and SASEGT. The DNA for the CDR3 is TGTGCCAGCAGAGACCCGCTGGATTCCTACGAGCAGTACTTC. Protein sequence: CASRDPLDSYEQYF.

This clone occurred a few times. The chain has TRBV2 and TRBJ1-3, with no clear D. V shed 5 bases and J shed 3 bases, with 2 bases lying between them. This CDR3 is built from 11 residues. Germline V gene sequence: CDR1 SNHLY, CDR2 FYNNEI. The CDR3 loop is CASSYGNTIYF. CDR3 DNA: TGTGCCAGCAGTTATGGAAACACCATATATTTT.

The chain links TRBV27 to TRBJ2-1, with a tentative D call TRBD2 (6 bases). Germline CDR1 reads MNHEY; CDR2 reads SMNVEV (reference sequence). V was trimmed by 6 bases and J by 3 bases, leaving 12 bases between them. The CDR3 consists of 14 residues. Written as DNA, the CDR3 is TGTGCCAGCAGACCGGGACTCCTCTACAATGAGCAGTTCTTC. It yields the protein CASRPGLLYNEQFF.

The chain uses TRBV4-1 and TRBJ2-4; tentative D call: TRBD2 (5 bases). Trimming pared 0 bases from V and 7 bases from J, leaving 16 bases between. Looked up from germline, CDR1 is MGHRA and CDR2 is YSYEKL. The CDR3 sequence is 16 residues long. CDR3 in DNA: TGCGCCAGCAGCCAAGATTTGGACTTAGGTGGGAACATTCAGTACTTC. Its translation is CASSQDLDLGGNIQYF.

V is TRBV19 and J is TRBJ1-5; 8 nucleotides match TRBD1. From germline, CDR1 is LNHDA and CDR2 SQIVND (reference sequence). This CDR3 comprises 15 residues. J gave up 7 bases and V 4 bases, and 9 bases lay outside the gene matches. CDR3 sequence reads: CASSRPRDRRQPQHF. CDR3 DNA sequence: TGTGCCAGTAGTAGACCACGGGACAGGCGACAGCCCCAGCATTTT. Complete variable domain (other parts from reference TRBV19 and TRBJ1-5): DGGITQSPKYLFRKEGQNVTLSCEQNLNHDAMYWYRQDPGQGLRLIYYSQIVNDFQKGDIAEGYSVSREKKESFPLTVTSAQKNPTAFYLCASSRPRDRRQPQHFGDGTRLSIL.

The rearrangement uses TRBV9 and TRBJ2-1; 12 bases map to TRBD2. The ends lost 2 bases at V and 8 bases at J; junction bases unmatched: 14. This CDR3 contains 18 residues. Looked up from germline, CDR1 is SGDLS and CDR2 is YYNGEE. The CDR3 here is CASSVQASGRASFYEQFF. CDR3 sequence (DNA): TGTGCCAGCAGCGTCCAGGCTAGCGGGAGGGCCTCTTTCTATGAGCAGTTCTTC.

The CDR3 loop is CATSGTGPQETQYF. The CDR3 region has the DNA TGTGCCACCAGCGGAACGGGGCCCCAAGAGACCCAGTACTTC. The rearrangement links TRBV15 to TRBJ2-5; D might be TRBD1 or TRBD2, each matching 5 bases. This CDR3 spans 14 amino acids. Per the germline V gene, CDR1 is LNHNV and CDR2 is YYDKDF (reference sequence). V lost 5 bases and J 1 base, leaving 11 bases between the germline ends. The whole variable domain, filled in from reference TRBV15 and TRBJ2-5, reads DAMVIQNPRYQVTQFGKPVTLSCSQTLNHNVMYWYQQKSSQAPKLLFHYYDKDFNNEADTPDNFQSRRPNTSFCFLDIRSPGLGDTAMYLCATSGTGPQETQYFGPGTRLLVL.

The rearrangement uses TRBV29-1 and TRBJ2-2; TRBD2 matches at 11 bases. Trimming cost V 7 bases and J 4 bases; bases outside gene matches: 11. The CDR3 spans 16 residues. Germline lookup yields CDR1 SQVTM and CDR2 ANQGSEA. The CDR3 DNA reads as TGCAGCGGACTAGCGGGACCCCAAAACCGCACCGGGGAGCTGTTTTTT. It encodes CSGLAGPQNRTGELFF.

V and J are TRBV7-8 and TRBJ2-5; 9 nucleotides line up with TRBD2. Unmatched junction bases numbered 19, after V lost 3 bases and J lost 5 bases. The CDR3 spans 19 residues. Looked up from germline, CDR1 is SGHVS and CDR2 is FQNEAQ. The CDR3 loop reads CASSFQTGFGGRVGETQYF. CDR3 sequence (DNA): TGTGCCAGCAGCTTCCAGACCGGCTTTGGCGGGAGGGTCGGTGAGACCCAGTACTTC.

This clone was picked up one time. This chain links TRBV7-3 with TRBJ2-3, with 10 bases that match TRBD1. The trim removed 4 bases at V and 7 bases at J, leaving 5 bases unmatched. Germline loops: CDR1 SGHTA, CDR2 FQGTGA. The CDR3 covers 14 residues. The CDR3 region has the DNA TGTGCCAGCAGCTCGACAGGGGGCTCGAATACGCAGTATTTT. Its translation is CASSSTGGSNTQYF. The full variable domain, in which reference TRBV7-3 and TRBJ2-3 provide the parts outside the CDR3, is GAGVSQTPSNKVTEKGKYVELRCDPISGHTALYWYRQSLGQGPEFLIYFQGTGAADDSGLPNDRFFAVRPEGSVSTLKIQRTERGDSAVYLCASSSTGGSNTQYFGPGTRLTVL.

The genes are TRBV19 and TRBJ2-3; D might be TRBD1 or TRBD2, each matching 6 bases. Germline-derived CDR1 and CDR2 are LNHDA and SQIVND (reference sequence). The germline V and J ends were trimmed by 7 bases and 5 bases, with 19 bases remaining between them. This CDR3 spans 15 amino acids. CDR3: CASTRGWGAQDTQYF. DNA for the CDR3: TGTGCCAGTACTCGAGGGTGGGGGGCTCAAGATACGCAGTATTTT. Full variable domain (outside the CDR3, taken from reference TRBV19 and TRBJ2-3): DGGITQSPKYLFRKEGQNVTLSCEQNLNHDAMYWYRQDPGQGLRLIYYSQIVNDFQKGDIAEGYSVSREKKESFPLTVTSAQKNPTAFYLCASTRGWGAQDTQYFGPGTRLTVL.

This clone has only one observation. The chain is built from TRBV14 and TRBJ2-2; 11 nucleotides line up with TRBD1. The CDR3 loop spans 16 amino acids. The germline V gene has CDR1 SGHDN and CDR2 FVKESK. V was clipped by 0 bases and J by 7 bases; unmatched bases: 4. The CDR3: CASSQEGQGVIGELFF. CDR3 sequence (DNA): TGTGCCAGCAGCCAAGAGGGACAGGGGGTGATCGGGGAGCTGTTTTTT.

This clone was picked up a small number of times. At one end, the junction sequence differs from germline, possibly due to a read error. The chain is built from TRBV6-5 and TRBJ2-7, with D uncertain. The germline gives CDR1 MNHEY, CDR2 SVGAGI. CDR3 length: 11 amino acids. CDR3 sequence (DNA): TGTGCCAGCAGTGACTCCTACGAGCAGTACTTC. It is translated as CASSDSYEQYF.

J is TRBJ2-1 and V is TRBV6-4, with 8 bases aligning to TRBD1. J was trimmed by 7 bases and V by 9 bases; bases with no gene match: 8. Germline V gene sequence: CDR1 MRHNA, CDR2 SNTAGT. The CDR3 contains 13 residues. The CDR3 reads CASQGAGSNEQFF. For the CDR3, the DNA is TGTGCCAGTCAGGGGGCCGGTAGTAATGAGCAGTTCTTC.

The rearrangement uses TRBV5-6 and TRBJ2-1, with a possible D match to TRBD2 (6 bases). Germline CDR1 and CDR2: SGHDT and YYEEEE. V shed 0 bases and J shed 0 bases, with 7 bases lying between them. The CDR3 runs 15 residues. CDR3 protein: CASSLVGSSYNEQFF. CDR3 DNA sequence: TGTGCCAGCAGCTTGGTCGGGAGCTCCTACAATGAGCAGTTCTTC.

The chain joins TRBV7-9 to TRBJ1-4; 9 positions agree with TRBD1. Per germline, CDR1 SEHNR and CDR2 FQNEAQ (reference sequence). The CDR3 is 14 residues long. Trimming took 7 bases from V and 4 from J; bases not matched to a gene: 4. The CDR3 bases are TGTGCCAGCACCAGACAGGGGGTTAATGAAAAACTGTTTTTT. As protein: CASTRQGVNEKLFF.